This TCR beta chain was identified during a study of blood T cell repertoires in COVID-19. About the research overall: From the United States, Italy and Spain came samples of acute and convalescent COVID-19.

Germline V gene sequence: CDR1 LGHDT, CDR2 YNNKEL (reference sequence). V was shortened by 0 bases and J by 6 bases, with 9 bases between the two germline ends. The length of the CDR3 is 14 residues. As processed by the authors: Cell counts per sample came from amplifying reference gene primers. TCRdb keeps only in-frame clones here, not all; method: immunoSEQ multiplex PCR. That table supplies the V and J calls and clone size; D and trimming were determined from the DNA. The sample lists over 400,000 clones; roughly 85% were seen once. The chain links TRBV3-1 (or the pseudogene TRBV3-2) to TRBJ1-5; D uncertain. The sequencing sample was made of peripheral blood. This clonotype was sampled from a human donor in a cohort sampled during active COVID-19. The CDR3 region is CASSQDSAGQPQHF. DNA of the CDR3: TGTGCCAGCAGCCAAGATTCGGCAGGTCAGCCCCAGCATTTT.